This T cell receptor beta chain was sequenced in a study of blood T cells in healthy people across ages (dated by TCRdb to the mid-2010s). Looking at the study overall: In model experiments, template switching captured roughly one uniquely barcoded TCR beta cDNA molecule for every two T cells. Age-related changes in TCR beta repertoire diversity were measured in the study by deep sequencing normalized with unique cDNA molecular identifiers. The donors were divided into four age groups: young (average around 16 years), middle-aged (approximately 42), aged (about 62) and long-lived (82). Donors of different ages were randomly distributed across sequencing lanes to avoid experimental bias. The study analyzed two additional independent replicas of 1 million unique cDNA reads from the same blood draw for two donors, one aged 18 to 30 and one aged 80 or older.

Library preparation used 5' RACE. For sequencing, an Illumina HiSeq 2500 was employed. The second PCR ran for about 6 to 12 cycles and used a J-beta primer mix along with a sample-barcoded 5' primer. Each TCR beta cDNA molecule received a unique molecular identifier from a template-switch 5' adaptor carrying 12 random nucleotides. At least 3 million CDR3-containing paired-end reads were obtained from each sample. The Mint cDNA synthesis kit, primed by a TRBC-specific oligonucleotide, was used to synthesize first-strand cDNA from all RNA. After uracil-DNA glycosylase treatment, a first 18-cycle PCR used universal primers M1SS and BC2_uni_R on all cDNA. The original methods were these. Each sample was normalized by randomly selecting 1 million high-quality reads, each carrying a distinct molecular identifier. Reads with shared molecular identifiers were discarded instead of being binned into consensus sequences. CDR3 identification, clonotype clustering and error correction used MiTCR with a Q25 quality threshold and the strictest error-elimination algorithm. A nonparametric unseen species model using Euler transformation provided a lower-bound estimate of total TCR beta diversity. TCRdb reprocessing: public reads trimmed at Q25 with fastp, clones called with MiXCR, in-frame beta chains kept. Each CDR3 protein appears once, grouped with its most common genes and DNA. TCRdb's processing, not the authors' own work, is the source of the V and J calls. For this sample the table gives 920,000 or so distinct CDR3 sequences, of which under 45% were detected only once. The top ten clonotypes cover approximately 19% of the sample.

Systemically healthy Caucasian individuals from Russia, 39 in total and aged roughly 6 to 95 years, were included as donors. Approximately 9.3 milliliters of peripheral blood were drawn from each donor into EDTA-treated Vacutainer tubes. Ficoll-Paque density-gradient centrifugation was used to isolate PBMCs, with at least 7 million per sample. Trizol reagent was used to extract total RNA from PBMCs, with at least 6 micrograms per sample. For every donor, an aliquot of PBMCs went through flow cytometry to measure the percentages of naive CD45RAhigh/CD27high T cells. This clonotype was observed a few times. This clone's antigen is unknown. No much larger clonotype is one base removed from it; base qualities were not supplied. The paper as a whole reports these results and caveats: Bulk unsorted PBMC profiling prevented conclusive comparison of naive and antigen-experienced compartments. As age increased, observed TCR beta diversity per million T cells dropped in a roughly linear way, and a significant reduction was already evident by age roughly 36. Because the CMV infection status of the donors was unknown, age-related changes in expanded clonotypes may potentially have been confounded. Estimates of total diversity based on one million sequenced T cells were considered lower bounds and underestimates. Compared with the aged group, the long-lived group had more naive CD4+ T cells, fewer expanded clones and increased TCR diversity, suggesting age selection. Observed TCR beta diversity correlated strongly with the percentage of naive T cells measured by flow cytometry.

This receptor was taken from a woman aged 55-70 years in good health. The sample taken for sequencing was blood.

In nucleotide form, the sequence is TGCGCCAGCAGAACGAACCAGGGGGCATGGGAGACCCAGTACTTC. Its protein reads: CASRTNQGAWETQYF. This sequence uses TRBV5-1 and TRBJ2-5; 8 bases in between match TRBD1. The germline V end is reduced by 5 bases and the J end by 5 bases; junction bases left unmatched: 11. CDR1 SGHRS and CDR2 YFSETQ are derived from the germline V gene. The CDR3, cysteine through phenylalanine, is 15 amino acids long. Only the CDR3 DNA is retained, 45 bases long and in frame from the first base.